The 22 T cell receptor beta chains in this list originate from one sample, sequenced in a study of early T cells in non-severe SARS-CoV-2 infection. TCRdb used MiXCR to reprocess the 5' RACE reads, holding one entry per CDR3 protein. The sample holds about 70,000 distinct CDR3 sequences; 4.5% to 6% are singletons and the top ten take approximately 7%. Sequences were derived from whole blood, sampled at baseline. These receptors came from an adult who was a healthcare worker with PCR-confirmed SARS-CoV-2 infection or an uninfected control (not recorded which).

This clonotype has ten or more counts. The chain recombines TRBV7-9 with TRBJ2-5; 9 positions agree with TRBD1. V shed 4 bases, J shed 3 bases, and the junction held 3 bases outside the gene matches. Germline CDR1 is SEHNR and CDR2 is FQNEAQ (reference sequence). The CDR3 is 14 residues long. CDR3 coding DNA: TGTGCCAGCAGCTCTTGGACAGGGGAAGAGACCCAGTACTTC. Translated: CASSSWTGEETQYF.

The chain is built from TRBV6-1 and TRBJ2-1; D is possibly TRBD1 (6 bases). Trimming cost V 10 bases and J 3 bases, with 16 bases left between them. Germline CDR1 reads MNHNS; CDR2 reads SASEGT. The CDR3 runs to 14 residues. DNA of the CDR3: TGTGCCACCATACAGGGAGAGTACTACAATGAGCAGTTCTTC. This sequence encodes CATIQGEYYNEQFF.

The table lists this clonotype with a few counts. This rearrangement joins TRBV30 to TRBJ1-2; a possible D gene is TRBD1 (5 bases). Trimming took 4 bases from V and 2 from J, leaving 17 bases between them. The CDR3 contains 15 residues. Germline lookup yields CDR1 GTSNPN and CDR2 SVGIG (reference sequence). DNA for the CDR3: TGTGCCTGGATCGAAAGGGTCGACAGAAACTATGGCTACACCTTC. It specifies CAWIERVDRNYGYTF.

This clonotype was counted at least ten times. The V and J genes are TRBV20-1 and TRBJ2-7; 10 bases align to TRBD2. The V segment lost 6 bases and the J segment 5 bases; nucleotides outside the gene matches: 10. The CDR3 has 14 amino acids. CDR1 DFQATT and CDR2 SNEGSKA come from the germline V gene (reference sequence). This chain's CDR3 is CSARSSGRTNEQYF. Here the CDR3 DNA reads TGCAGTGCCAGATCTAGCGGGAGAACGAACGAGCAGTACTTC.

CDR3 residues: CASSLPGTGSREQYF. CDR3 nucleotide sequence: TGTGCCAGCAGTTTACCCGGGACAGGGTCCAGGGAGCAGTACTTC. The J gene is TRBJ2-7, the V gene TRBV28; 9 bases map to TRBD1. Germline assignment: CDR1 MDHEN and CDR2 SYDVKM. J gave up 7 bases and V 2 bases, and 9 bases lay outside the gene matches. The CDR3 is 15 amino acids.

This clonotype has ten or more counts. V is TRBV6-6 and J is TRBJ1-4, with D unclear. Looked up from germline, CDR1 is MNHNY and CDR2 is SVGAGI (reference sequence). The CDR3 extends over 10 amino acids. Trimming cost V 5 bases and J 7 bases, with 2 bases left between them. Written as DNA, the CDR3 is TGTGCCAGCAGTAGTGAAAAACTGTTTTTT. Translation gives CASSSEKLFF.

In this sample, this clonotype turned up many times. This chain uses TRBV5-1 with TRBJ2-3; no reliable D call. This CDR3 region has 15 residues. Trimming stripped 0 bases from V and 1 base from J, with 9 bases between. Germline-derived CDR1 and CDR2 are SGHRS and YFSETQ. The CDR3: CASSLGSAGTDTQYF. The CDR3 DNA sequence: TGCGCCAGCAGCTTGGGGTCAGCTGGCACAGATACGCAGTATTTT.

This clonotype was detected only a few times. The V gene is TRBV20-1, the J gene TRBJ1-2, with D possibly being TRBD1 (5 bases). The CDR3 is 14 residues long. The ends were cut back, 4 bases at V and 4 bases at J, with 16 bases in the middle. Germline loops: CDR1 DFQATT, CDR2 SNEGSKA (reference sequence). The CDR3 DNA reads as TGCAGTGCTATCGTGAGGGGAGGCCGCTATGGCTACACCTTC. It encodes CSAIVRGGRYGYTF.

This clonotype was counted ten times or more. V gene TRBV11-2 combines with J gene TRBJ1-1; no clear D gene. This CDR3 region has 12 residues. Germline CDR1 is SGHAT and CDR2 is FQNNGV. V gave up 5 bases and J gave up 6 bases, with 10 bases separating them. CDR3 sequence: CASSPLAAEAFF. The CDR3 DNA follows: TGTGCCAGCAGCCCCCTCGCGGCTGAAGCTTTCTTT.

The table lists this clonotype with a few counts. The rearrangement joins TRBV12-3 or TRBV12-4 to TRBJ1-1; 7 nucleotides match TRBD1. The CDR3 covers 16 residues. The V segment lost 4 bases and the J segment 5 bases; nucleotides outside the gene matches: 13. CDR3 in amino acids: CASSSPLDRVGTEAFF. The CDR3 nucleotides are TGTGCCAGCAGTTCCCCTCTCGACAGGGTGGGGACTGAAGCTTTCTTT.

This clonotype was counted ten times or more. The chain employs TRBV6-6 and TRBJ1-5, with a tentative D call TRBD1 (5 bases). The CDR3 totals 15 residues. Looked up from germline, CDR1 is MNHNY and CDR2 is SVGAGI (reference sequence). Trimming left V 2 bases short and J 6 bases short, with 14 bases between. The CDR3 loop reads CASSYPGQAGQPQHF. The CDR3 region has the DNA TGTGCCAGCAGTTACCCGGGGCAGGCCGGTCAGCCCCAGCATTTT.

CDR3: CASRTRDSPLSTKQYF. In nucleotides, the CDR3 is TGTGCCAGCAGAACGAGGGACAGCCCTCTGTCTACGAAGCAGTACTTC. The rearrangement links TRBV6-5 to TRBJ2-7, with 7 positions matching TRBD1. The CDR3 runs to 16 residues. CDR1 and CDR2 (germline): MNHEY, SVGAGI. V lost 6 bases to trimming and J lost 8 bases; unmatched junction nucleotides: 19.

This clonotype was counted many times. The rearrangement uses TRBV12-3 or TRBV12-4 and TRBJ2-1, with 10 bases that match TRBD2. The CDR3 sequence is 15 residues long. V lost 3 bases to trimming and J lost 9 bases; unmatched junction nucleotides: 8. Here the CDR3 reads CASSFSSGSGSEQFF. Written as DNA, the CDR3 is TGTGCCAGCAGTTTTTCTAGCGGGAGCGGGAGTGAGCAGTTCTTC.

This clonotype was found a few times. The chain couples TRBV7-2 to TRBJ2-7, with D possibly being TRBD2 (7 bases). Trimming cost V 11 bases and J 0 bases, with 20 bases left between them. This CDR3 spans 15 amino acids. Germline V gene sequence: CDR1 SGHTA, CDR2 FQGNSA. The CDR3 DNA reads TGTGCCGTCCGGGGGGCGGGAACCAACTCCTACGAGCAGTACTTC. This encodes CAVRGAGTNSYEQYF.

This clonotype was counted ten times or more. CDR3 sequence (DNA): TGTGCCAGCAGTAACATAGCGGGAGGGGATAATGAGCAGTTCTTC. It codes for CASSNIAGGDNEQFF. V and J are TRBV6-5 and TRBJ2-1; 11 bases are shared with TRBD2. This CDR3 region has 15 residues. J gave up 7 bases and V 5 bases, and 7 bases lay outside the gene matches. Germline V gives CDR1 MNHEY, CDR2 SVGAGI.

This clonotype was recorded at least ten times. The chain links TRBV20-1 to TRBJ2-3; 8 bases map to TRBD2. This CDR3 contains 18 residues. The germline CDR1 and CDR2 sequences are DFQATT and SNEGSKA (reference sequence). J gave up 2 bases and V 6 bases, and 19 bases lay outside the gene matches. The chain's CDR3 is CSAGSAESGGRITDTQYF. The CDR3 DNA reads TGCAGTGCGGGGAGCGCGGAGTCAGGCGGGAGGATCACAGATACGCAGTATTTT.

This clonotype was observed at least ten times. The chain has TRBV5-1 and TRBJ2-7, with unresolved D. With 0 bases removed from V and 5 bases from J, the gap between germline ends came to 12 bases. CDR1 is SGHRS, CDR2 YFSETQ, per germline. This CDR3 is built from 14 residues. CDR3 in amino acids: CASSLAVASDEQYF. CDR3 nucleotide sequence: TGCGCCAGCAGCTTGGCGGTCGCGTCGGACGAGCAGTACTTC. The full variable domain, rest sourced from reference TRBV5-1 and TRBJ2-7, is KAGVTQTPRYLIKTRGQQVTLSCSPISGHRSVSWYQQTPGQGLQFLFEYFSETQRNKGNFPGRFSGRQFSNSRSEMNVSTLELGDSALYLCASSLAVASDEQYFGPGTRLTVT.

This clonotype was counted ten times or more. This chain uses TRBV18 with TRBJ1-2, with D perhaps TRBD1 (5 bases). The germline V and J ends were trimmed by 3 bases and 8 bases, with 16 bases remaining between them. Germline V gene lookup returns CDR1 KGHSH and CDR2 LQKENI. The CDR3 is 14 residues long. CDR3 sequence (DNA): TGTGCCAGCTCACCTACGTCGCAGGGAGGAGGCTACACCTTC. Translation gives CASSPTSQGGGYTF.

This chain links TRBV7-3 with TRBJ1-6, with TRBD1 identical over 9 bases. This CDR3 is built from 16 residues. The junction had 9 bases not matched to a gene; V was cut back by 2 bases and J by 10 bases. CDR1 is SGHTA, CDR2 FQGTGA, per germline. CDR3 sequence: CASSLGTGTGRSPLHF. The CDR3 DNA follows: TGTGCCAGCAGCTTAGGTACCGGGACAGGGAGATCACCCCTCCACTTT.

The CDR3: CASSSGSSTYNEQFF. The CDR3 DNA follows: TGTGCCAGCAGCTCAGGGTCCTCGACTTACAATGAGCAGTTCTTC. V is TRBV7-9 and J is TRBJ2-1; tentative D call: TRBD1 (5 bases). V was shortened by 4 bases and J by 4 bases, with 14 bases between the two germline ends. The CDR3 sequence is 15 residues long. Germline V gene sequence: CDR1 SEHNR, CDR2 FQNEAQ (reference sequence).

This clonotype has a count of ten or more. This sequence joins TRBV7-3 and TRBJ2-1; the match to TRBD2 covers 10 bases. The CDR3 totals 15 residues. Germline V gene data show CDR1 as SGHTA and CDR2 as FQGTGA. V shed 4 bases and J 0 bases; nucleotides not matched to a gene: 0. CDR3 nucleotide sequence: TGTGCCAGCAGCTCTAGCGGGGGCTCCTACAATGAGCAGTTCTTC. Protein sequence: CASSSSGGSYNEQFF.

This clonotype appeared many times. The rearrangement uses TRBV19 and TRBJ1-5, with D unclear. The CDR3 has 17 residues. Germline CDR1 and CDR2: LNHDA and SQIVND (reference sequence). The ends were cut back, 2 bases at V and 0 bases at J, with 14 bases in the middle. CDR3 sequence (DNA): TGTGCCAGTAGTATACAAGCAGGTCGACGTAGCAATCAGCCCCAGCATTTT. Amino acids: CASSIQAGRRSNQPQHF.